This T cell receptor (beta chain) was retrieved from a study of early T cells in non-severe SARS-CoV-2 infection. Study overall: The chains were unpaired, and the sequenced material was bulk RNA from unsorted whole blood.

This CDR3 has 17 residues. Germline assignment: CDR1 SEHNR and CDR2 FQNEAQ (reference sequence). V shed 3 bases and J 0 bases; nucleotides not matched to a gene: 6. Study-wide results and limits: Private and CD4 specificities were missed by VDJdb matching, skewed to anti-spike CD8.

A word on this clonotype: What it binds is not known.

The TCR library protocol was used to attach unique molecular identifiers. These identifiers were attached to individual cDNA molecules. TCRdb analysed the 5' RACE reads with MiXCR anew, one entry per CDR3 protein. Here the sample spans roughly 70,000 distinct CDR3 sequences, roughly 21% being singletons. This TCR was sampled from an adult who was a healthcare worker with PCR-confirmed SARS-CoV-2 infection or an uninfected control (not recorded which). The V gene is TRBV7-9, the J gene TRBJ2-1; 9 bases are shared with TRBD2. The material sequenced was whole blood, taken at baseline. DNA for the CDR3: TGTGCCAGCAGCTTGAGGCTAGCGGGGTCCTCCTACAATGAGCAGTTCTTC. It translates to CASSLRLAGSSYNEQFF. The full variable domain, rest sourced from reference TRBV7-9 and TRBJ2-1, is DTGVSQNPRHKITKRGQNVTFRCDPISEHNRLYWYRQTLGQGPEFLTYFQNEAQLEKSRLLSDRFSAERPKGSFSTLEIQRTEQGDSAMYLCASSLRLAGSSYNEQFFGPGTRLTVL.